This T cell receptor beta chain appears in the sequencing data of a study of cytomegalovirus exposure and HLA in healthy donors (dated by TCRdb to about 2017). In terms of the full investigation: An earlier analysis of 587 of the donors reported around 280 Gb of sequence data and 95 million to 120 million unique TCR beta sequences obtained from 150 million to 200 million T cells. The study aimed to test whether cataloging public T cell receptors could reveal signatures of past pathogen exposure. An earlier analysis of approximately 580 of the donors used high-throughput TCR beta sequencing to judge whether each TCR beta V gene segment behaved as functional or pseudogenic. All discovery cohort repertoires had been generated on a single sequencing platform. The study used immunosequencing to profile the T cell repertoires of several hundred subjects and linked those repertoires to cytomegalovirus serostatus. In a later genetic analysis, genome-wide SNP genotypes for about 55% of the roughly 670 donors were used, and that subset was treated as a discovery cohort. A separate validation cohort of 100 to 150 different subjects was used in addition to the roughly 670-subject first cohort. Because of strong linkage in the cohort, a few DR-DQ haplotypes were treated as single units for association and clustering. Donor age, sex, ethnicity and CMV serostatus were compiled alongside the repertoire data. In a later analysis, previously published TCR beta repertoires from about 670 donors were re-analyzed and high-resolution HLA genotyping was added so that TCR occurrence patterns could be studied. The number of typed donors differed by locus: about 620-630 for A, B, C, DRB1 and DQB1; approximately 540 for DQA1; around 610 for DPA1; and some 450 for DPB1. To predict cytomegalovirus infection status, the study combined high-throughput TCR immunosequencing, statistical association of individual TCRs with disease status, and machine learning. Of the 300 to 500 genotyped donors, over 80% were placed in the genetic ancestry cluster associated with self-reported Caucasian donors. Class I and class II HLA loci were covered by the typing at four-digit resolution. Across 398 genotyped donors of the cohort, an average of approximately 240,000 unique TCR beta nucleotide sequences per donor were sequenced, and approximately 17% of those sequences were non-productive. Approximately 300 gigabases of sequencing data and 75 million to 85 million unique TCR sequences made up an early release that covered approximately 620 HLA-typed donors. Rather than using new phenotypic data, the later analysis identified candidate immune exposures from TCR beta sequences and from how often those sequences occurred across donors.

As encoded in the germline V gene (reference sequence), CDR1 is LNHDA while CDR2 is SQIVND. From its cysteine to its phenylalanine, the CDR3 spans 14 amino acids. The only DNA kept is the CDR3, 42 bases in frame from the first base. The germline V end is reduced by 5 bases and the J end by 9 bases; junction bases left unmatched: 2. Summary of the overall study and its limitations: The sequencing pipeline was judged likely to have produced a cluster of highly shared sequence variants as a technical artifact. A further reported finding was that TCR beta sequences accurately predicted the HLA-A and HLA-B alleles for most subjects in the first cohort. According to a later analysis, most CMV-associated TCR beta chains appeared to be HLA-restricted, and the HLA associations seemed to be driven largely by CMV exposure. Immune exposure information for the cohort was limited to CMV serostatus. An earlier analysis of approximately 600 of the donors showed that most TCR beta V segments appeared in productive rearrangements either about 87% or about 30% of the time, which broadly matched IMGT annotations. Cytomegalovirus status was reported to be diagnosed by the classifier with high specificity and sensitivity in both the original and validation cohorts. The study listed 150 to 200 TCR beta chains as associated with cytomegalovirus. According to a later analysis, TCR association rates differed among HLA loci, with DRB1 alleles showing the most associated TCRs and HLA-C alleles showing the fewest. Specific HLA alleles were associated with roughly 17,000 TCR beta sequences at a false discovery rate of 0.05 in a later analysis. A few of the identified cytomegalovirus-associated TCR beta chains were confirmed in vitro to be specific for cytomegalovirus antigens. According to a later analysis, parvovirus B19, influenza, CMV and Epstein-Barr virus appeared linked to several top co-occurrence clusters. Some IMGT-functional V segments, including TRBV6-2 and TRBV6-3, could not be told apart with the 87-base-pair reads, so those segments were excluded. Presence/absence analyses assumed roughly uniform sequencing depth across donors, an assumption that may not hold. In a later genetic analysis, fewer N-insertions in productive TCRs were reported among donors in an Asian-associated ancestry cluster than the roughly 670-donor mean. Because HLA typing was missing for some donors at each locus, association tests included only the typed subset. Linkage disequilibrium might explain the correlated functional status among segregating V segments, but an unknown experimental factor could not be excluded. Because counts were too low, roughly 18 rarely observed V segments, including chromosome 9 orphons, were left out of the earlier analysis of several hundred of the donors. In a later analysis, HLA-associated TCR beta chains showed more clonal expansion and lower generation probabilities than non-associated chains that were equally common. Assigning TCR associations to individual alleles was difficult when HLA alleles, especially DR and DQ, strongly co-occurred. In this cohort, only TCR beta chains were sequenced, and detectable features were limited by the absence of alpha or paired-chain data. The authors suggested that the approach could potentially be extended to other disease states and immunological phenotypes. V-gene and J-gene trimming of TCR beta chains was associated with a missense DCLRE1C variant in a later genetic analysis, and the association was replicated in an independent cohort. Across donors, most TCR sequences were observed very rarely, whereas some public TCRs were present in many individuals.

Libraries came from the immunoSEQ multiplex PCR assay. A mixture of 60 forward primers for TCR Vbeta segments and 13 reverse primers for TCR Jbeta segments was used in the multiplex PCR. The CDR3 region of rearranged TCR beta genes was amplified from genomic DNA by a multiplex PCR assay. The Illumina HiSeq System was used to sequence the amplified TCR beta libraries as 87-base-pair reads. The authors processed their data as follows. A later analysis counted around 72 million unique TCR beta chains across the 550 to 750 repertoires, and some 12 million of these chains were shared by at least two donors. Raw reads were error-corrected and collapsed into unique sequences with a nearest-neighbor algorithm that merged closely related sequences to remove PCR and sequencing errors. Alignment of CDR3 sequences to IMGT reference sequences was used to assign V, D and J gene segments. For a sequence to be retained, at least a six-nucleotide match to both a V gene segment and a J gene segment was required. A rearrangement counted as productive if the CDR3 had no stop codons and remained in frame with V and J, and every other rearrangement counted as non-productive. CDR3 was defined by IMGT convention, running from the second conserved V-encoded cysteine to the conserved J-encoded phenylalanine. The earlier analysis of 450 to 750 of the donors excluded any sequence lacking an unambiguous match to a single V gene segment. In an earlier analysis of almost 600 of the donors, a V segment was called functional when productive rearrangements were above 56.7%, and segregating when the standard deviation between donors exceeded 5%. A statistical classification framework was developed to diagnose cytomegalovirus status using the catalog of TCR beta chain sequences. A later analysis assigned V and J genes by comparing TCR nucleotide sequences with IMGT/GENE-DB human TR gene sequences. Using the TCRdist pipeline, a later analysis assigned CDR3 sequences along with most-parsimonious VDJ recombination scenarios. A later analysis defined each TCR beta chain by its CDR3 amino acid sequence plus V-gene family, and excluded reads lacking a unique V-gene family. A later analysis removed several hundred highly shared, low-generation-probability nucleotide sequences to deal with suspected cross-contamination and a sequencing artifact. For each public chain, a later analysis derived a clonal expansion index from normalized ranks of inferred template counts within each repertoire. In a later analysis, generation probabilities were computed with a VDJ recombination model fitted to out-of-frame rearrangements, and the resulting probabilities were checked against IGoR. Hypergeometric tests were used in a later analysis to score TCR-TCR, TCR-HLA and TCR-CMV co-occurrence, with a repertoire-size bias correction applied to the TCR pairs. A later analysis estimated false discovery rates by permuting HLA or CMV assignments 20 times. In a later analysis, co-occurring TCRs were grouped with DBSCAN, and TCRdist sequence similarity was added when clustering was performed within HLA-allele-positive subsets. Repertoires with fewer than 30,000 or more than 120,000 public chains, plus five repertoires with anomalous nucleotide sharing, were excluded from co-occurrence clustering. In TCRdb, the immuneACCESS table is reduced to in-frame sequences with V and J assigned. These tables do not hold every clone; where another copy was compared, an unresolved V gene accounts for under half, and the others remain unexplained. That table gives V, J and clone size, and the DNA gave D and trimming. In all, the sample holds about 110,000 clones, and around four fifths of those were seen once. The top ten constitute under 2% of the sample.

In total, over 600 healthy bone marrow donors made up the cohort. All cohort members were sampled while nominally healthy, although unrecorded immune exposures were likely present. The donor tested CMV seronegative and was one of the 352 seronegative cohort members. Each donor provided a peripheral blood sample, and peripheral blood mononuclear cells were used for TCR beta sequencing. The Qiagen DNeasy Blood Extraction Kit was used to extract genomic DNA from the blood cell samples. Concerning this clone itself: Its antigen remains undetermined. No base-level quality is on record; no much larger clone is a single base apart.

The sequence was collected from a man aged 45-65 years in good health and CMV-seronegative. Source material: PBMCs. Recombination connected TRBV19 to TRBJ1-6, with 12 middle bases fitting TRBD1. The CDR3 amino acid sequence is: CASSWDRGPSPLHF. The bases read TGTGCCAGTAGTTGGGACAGGGGGCCTTCACCCCTCCACTTT.